The 25 T cell receptor beta chains below were found in one sample sequenced in a study of shared clonotypes between healthy human individuals. Libraries were prepared by immunoSEQ multiplex PCR; TCRdb keeps only in-frame clonotypes and omits some of them. The sample has 950,000 to 1,300,000 clones; about 74% are singletons. The sample was memory CD4+ T cells sorted from blood. Documented subset: CD45RA-negative fraction. The source of these receptors is a man aged 18 to 35 in good health.

A single count supports this clone. J is TRBJ2-1 and V is TRBV6-1; 10 bases match TRBD2. V lost 6 bases and J lost 9; bases outside the gene matches: 5. Germline CDR1 and CDR2: MNHNS and SASEGT. CDR3 length: 13 amino acids. This CDR3 reads CASRRASGSEQFF. The DNA of the CDR3 is TGTGCCAGCAGGAGGGCTAGCGGGAGTGAGCAGTTCTTC.

This clone was seen a few times. The chain couples TRBV10-3 to TRBJ1-2; TRBD1 might be the D (5 bases). This CDR3 contains 16 residues. Trimming left V 4 bases short and J 0 bases short, with 15 bases between. The germline gives CDR1 ENHRY, CDR2 SYGVKD. The CDR3 is CAISAQDSAANYGYTF. DNA of the CDR3: TGTGCCATCAGTGCCCAAGACAGCGCAGCTAACTATGGCTACACCTTC.

The V and J genes are TRBV19 and TRBJ1-6; unclear D gene. Trimming left V 6 bases short and J 4 bases short, with 7 bases between. Germline V gene data show CDR1 as LNHDA and CDR2 as SQIVND (reference sequence). The CDR3 spans 13 residues. This CDR3 is CASRTEYNSPLHF. The CDR3 region has the DNA TGTGCCAGTAGAACAGAGTATAATTCACCCCTCCACTTT.

This clone showed up just once. The chain has TRBV9 and TRBJ2-1; TRBD1 might be the D (6 bases). Trimming took off 0 bases at V and 10 bases at J, with 17 bases between the two ends. Germline loops: CDR1 SGDLS, CDR2 YYNGEE. CDR3 length equals 15 residues. CDR3 nucleotides: TGTGCCAGCAGCGTAGGTTACAGGGAGAATGCGGAGCAGTTCTTC. Translating it yields CASSVGYRENAEQFF.

The V gene is TRBV13, the J gene TRBJ2-7; D call uncertain. Trimming took off 4 bases at V and 2 bases at J, with 9 bases between the two ends. The CDR3 totals 13 residues. Germline lookup yields CDR1 PRHDT and CDR2 FYEKMQ (reference sequence). CDR3 sequence: CASSSSSTYEQYF. The CDR3 coding sequence is TGTGCCAGCAGCTCGTCTTCCACCTACGAGCAGTACTTC.

This clone was seen only a few times. The gene calls are TRBV30 and TRBJ2-2; TRBD2 matches at 10 bases. The trim removed 2 bases at V and 1 base at J, leaving 4 bases unmatched. CDR3 length: 16 amino acids. Germline V gives CDR1 GTSNPN, CDR2 SVGIG (reference sequence). CDR3 DNA sequence: TGTGCCTGGAGTCCTAGCGGGAGTTGGAACACCGGGGAGCTGTTTTTT. It translates to CAWSPSGSWNTGELFF.

The chain joins TRBV5-4 to TRBJ1-1; no clear D gene. V lost 7 bases and J 2 bases, leaving 15 bases between the germline ends. This CDR3 is built from 14 residues. CDR1 is SGHNT, CDR2 YYREEE, per germline (reference sequence). The CDR3 nucleotides read TGTGCCAGCCTCCTTCCGGGGAAAAACACTGAAGCTTTCTTT. This gives the protein CASLLPGKNTEAFF.

The V call is TRBV30, the J call TRBJ1-6; D ambiguous. Germline V gene lookup returns CDR1 GTSNPN and CDR2 SVGIG (reference sequence). The V and J ends lost 5 bases and 10 bases respectively, with 15 bases between them. This CDR3 contains 13 residues. The DNA of the CDR3 is TGTGCCTGGGGGGAGGGCGCCGGGTCACCCCTCCACTTT. Translating it yields CAWGEGAGSPLHF.

V and J are TRBV18 and TRBJ2-5; 9 bases are shared with TRBD1. Germline V gives CDR1 KGHSH, CDR2 LQKENI. The CDR3 consists of 17 residues. V was clipped by 3 bases and J by 5 bases; unmatched bases: 13. CDR3 sequence (DNA): TGTGCCAGCTCACCCCCATTCGGACAGGGGTCCTCGGAGACCCAGTACTTC. It codes for CASSPPFGQGSSETQYF.

The chain couples TRBV10-3 to TRBJ2-3; D possibly matches TRBD1 or TRBD2 (5 bases each). The CDR3 has 15 amino acids. Germline CDR1 ENHRY, CDR2 SYGVKD. Trimming took off 8 bases at V and 2 bases at J, with 17 bases between the two ends. CDR3 residues: CAIGRPGAVTDTQYF. The CDR3, as DNA: TGTGCCATCGGTCGCCCCGGGGCAGTCACAGATACGCAGTATTTT.

J is TRBJ2-5 and V is TRBV4-2; D possibly uses TRBD1 or TRBD2 (6 bases each). V was trimmed by 0 bases and J by 4 bases, leaving 12 bases between them. CDR1 LGHNA and CDR2 YNFKEQ come from the germline V gene. CDR3 length: 15 amino acids. The CDR3 nucleotides are TGTGCCAGCAGCCAAGAAGGGGGGCAAATAGAGACCCAGTACTTC. It codes for CASSQEGGQIETQYF.

J is TRBJ2-2 and V is TRBV11-2, with TRBD1 identical over 8 bases. Germline loops: CDR1 SGHAT, CDR2 FQNNGV. J lost 1 base, V lost 1 base, and 8 bases had no gene match. The CDR3 consists of 18 residues. DNA of the CDR3: TGTGCCAGCAGCTTAGGGGTTAGCAGGGGGCTGAACACCGGGGAGCTGTTTTTT. This gives the protein CASSLGVSRGLNTGELFF.

The chain uses TRBV29-1 and TRBJ1-5; the D is unclear. CDR1 SQVTM and CDR2 ANQGSEA come from the germline V gene. With 4 bases removed from V and 7 bases from J, the gap between germline ends came to 11 bases. The CDR3 sequence is 12 residues long. Here the CDR3 DNA reads TGCAGCGTTGCCGGGAACGGACAGCCCCAGCATTTT. It specifies CSVAGNGQPQHF. The entire variable domain, with the rest obtained from reference TRBV29-1 and TRBJ1-5, is as follows: SAVISQKPSRDICQRGTSLTIQCQVDSQVTMMFWYRQQPGQSLTLIATANQGSEATYESGFVIDKFPISRPNLTFSTLTVSNMSPEDSSIYLCSVAGNGQPQHFGDGTRLSIL.

Regarding this clone: Different DNA sequences within this sample yield the same CDR3. The chain couples TRBV18 to TRBJ2-7; D is possibly TRBD1 or TRBD2 (5 bases each). Trimming shortened V by 6 bases and J by 1 base, and 13 bases separated the two germline ends. The germline gives CDR1 KGHSH, CDR2 LQKENI. CDR3 length: 14 residues. CDR3 in amino acids: CASSPGTGSYEQYF. DNA for the CDR3: TGTGCCAGCTCCCCAGGGACGGGTTCCTACGAGCAGTACTTC.

The DNA for the CDR3 is TGTGCCAGCAGCTTAGCTTACGGGCCTAGCACAGATACGCAGTATTTT. The encoded protein is CASSLAYGPSTDTQYF. The chain is built from TRBV7-2 and TRBJ2-3, with D uncertain. Germline-derived CDR1 and CDR2 are SGHTA and FQGNSA. CDR3 size: 16 residues. V gave up 0 bases and J gave up 0 bases, with 10 bases separating them.

The rearrangement joins TRBV6-5 to TRBJ2-2; TRBD2 agrees at 8 bases. Trimming cost V 3 bases and J 5 bases; bases outside gene matches: 5. This CDR3 is 15 amino acids long. Germline CDR1 and CDR2: MNHEY and SVGAGI. CDR3: CASSYAGGGTGELFF. The CDR3 DNA sequence: TGTGCCAGCAGTTATGCGGGAGGCGGAACCGGGGAGCTGTTTTTT.

Remarks on this clone: Mismatch with germline at one junction end may stem from a read error. J is TRBJ2-1 and V is TRBV6-1; 12 bases align to TRBD2. Germline V gene sequence: CDR1 MNHNS, CDR2 SASEGT. The length of the CDR3 is 15 residues. The CDR3 spells CASSGTLAGGVNLIF. The CDR3 nucleotides are TGTGCCAGCAGTGGAACACTAGCGGGGGGTGTTAACTTGATCTTC.

In its sample, this clone was seen many times. Other nucleotide sequences from this sample produce the same CDR3. The gene calls are TRBV2 and TRBJ1-1, with D unresolved. V was clipped by 7 bases and J by 1 base, with 7 bases between them. Germline V gives CDR1 SNHLY, CDR2 FYNNEI. The CDR3 sequence is 12 residues long. The CDR3 sequence: CASTTGNTEAFF. DNA for the CDR3: TGTGCCAGCACAACGGGGAACACTGAAGCTTTCTTT.

The table lists this clone with a count of one. The chain is built from TRBV5-1 and TRBJ2-1, with 11 bases that match TRBD2. The CDR3 loop spans 14 amino acids. The J segment lost 2 bases and the V segment lost 7 bases, leaving 2 bases of the junction unmatched. In germline, CDR1 is SGHRS, CDR2 YFSETQ. CDR3 bases: TGCGCCAGCCAACTAGCGGGGGCCTACAATGAGCAGTTCTTC. Translation gives CASQLAGAYNEQFF.

This clone came up many times. The chain links TRBV29-1 to TRBJ2-5, with 14 nucleotides matching TRBD2. CDR1 and CDR2 (germline): SQVTM, ANQGSEA. The CDR3 has 17 amino acids. The junction had 11 bases not matched to a gene; V was cut back by 6 bases and J by 2 bases. The CDR3 region has the DNA TGCAGCGTGTGTGGACTAGCGGGAGGAGGTGGGCAAGAGACCCAGTACTTC. Translation: CSVCGLAGGGGQETQYF.

V gene TRBV7-9 combines with J gene TRBJ1-3; D ambiguous. The CDR3 runs 15 residues. The germline gives CDR1 SEHNR, CDR2 FQNEAQ (reference sequence). V gave up 3 bases and J gave up 0 bases, with 9 bases separating them. CDR3 protein: CASSFRKNSGNTIYF. DNA for the CDR3: TGTGCCAGCAGCTTCCGGAAAAACTCTGGAAACACCATATATTTT.

This clone has just a few counts. The rearrangement uses TRBV18 and TRBJ2-5, with TRBD2 matching over 7 bases. The V and J ends lost 1 base and 5 bases, in that order; junction bases with no gene match: 7. Germline V gene data show CDR1 as KGHSH and CDR2 as LQKENI. This CDR3 comprises 15 residues. The CDR3 is CASSPLLRGTETQYF. Here the CDR3 DNA reads TGTGCCAGCTCACCACTGCTGCGGGGGACGGAGACCCAGTACTTC.

The V call is TRBV10-2, the J call TRBJ2-4; 9 bases are a match to TRBD2. The V segment lost 2 bases and the J segment 1 base; nucleotides outside the gene matches: 6. The CDR3 contains 17 residues. CDR1 and CDR2 from the germline V gene are WSHSY and SAAADI. CDR3 sequence: CASSEDSGSGAKNIQYF. CDR3 coding DNA: TGCGCCAGCAGTGAGGATAGCGGGAGTGGGGCCAAAAACATTCAGTACTTC.

This clone was picked up a small number of times. V gene TRBV10-3 combines with J gene TRBJ2-7, with 8 bases aligning to TRBD1. This CDR3 is 14 amino acids long. Trimming took 4 bases from V and 5 from J; bases not matched to a gene: 7. The germline V gene encodes CDR1 ENHRY and CDR2 SYGVKD. CDR3 DNA: TGTGCCATCAGTGCCGGGACAGGCCTGGACGAGCAGTACTTC. Translating it yields CAISAGTGLDEQYF.

The table lists this clone with many counts. This sequence joins TRBV9 and TRBJ2-1, with no clear D. The CDR3 is made up of 12 amino acids. Germline values: CDR1 SGDLS, CDR2 YYNGEE. V dropped 4 bases and J dropped 8 bases, with 10 bases sitting between them. The CDR3 sequence is CASSPPTHEQFF. In nucleotides, the CDR3 is TGTGCCAGCAGCCCTCCTACCCATGAGCAGTTCTTC.